These 21 T cell receptor beta chains were sequenced from one sample in a study of cytomegalovirus exposure and HLA in healthy donors. PCR was performed using 60 Vbeta and 13 Jbeta primers. Data came from immunoSEQ multiplex PCR; TCRdb stores just in-frame clones and leaves some out. The sample has roughly 150,000 clones, roughly 82% seen once. Sequencing was carried out using PBMCs. The source is a woman aged 45-65 years in good health and CMV-seropositive.

Details on this clone: Other DNA sequences of this sample code for an identical CDR3. As DNA, the CDR3 is TGTGCCAGCAGCCGGCGACAGGGGGCCAGTTATGGCTACACCTTC. It specifies CASSRRQGASYGYTF. This chain uses TRBV7-2 with TRBJ1-2; 10 bases line up with TRBD1. CDR1 and CDR2 (germline): SGHTA, FQGNSA. This CDR3 has 15 amino acids. The ends lost 5 bases at V and 5 bases at J; junction bases unmatched: 8.

The genes are TRBV7-3 and TRBJ1-1; D is ambiguous. Germline V gene lookup returns CDR1 SGHTA and CDR2 FQGTGA. The CDR3 is made up of 13 amino acids. V gave up 4 bases and J gave up 3 bases, with 9 bases separating them. CDR3 sequence (DNA): TGTGCCAGCAGCTCTGGAGTCGACACTGAAGCTTTCTTT. Protein sequence: CASSSGVDTEAFF.

With regard to this clone: Other DNA sequences in the sample encode the same CDR3. The chain has TRBV11-2 and TRBJ2-7; tentative D call: TRBD1 (6 bases). V was trimmed by 5 bases and J by 2 bases, leaving 19 bases between them. The germline V gene encodes CDR1 SGHAT and CDR2 FQNNGV. CDR3 length: 16 residues. CDR3 loop: CASSPTSSGVAYEQYF. The DNA for the CDR3 is TGTGCCAGCAGCCCCACTTCATCAGGGGTGGCCTACGAGCAGTACTTC.

As regards this clone: Within the sample, other DNA sequences also encode this same CDR3. The J gene is TRBJ2-5, the V gene TRBV15; TRBD1 might be the D (6 bases). V shed 6 bases and J shed 5 bases, with 13 bases lying between them. CDR1 and CDR2 (germline): LNHNV, YYDKDF (reference sequence). The CDR3 consists of 13 residues. CDR3 sequence: CATRQGGWETQYF. The CDR3 DNA follows: TGTGCCACCAGACAGGGCGGTTGGGAGACCCAGTACTTC. Variable domain in full (rest from reference TRBV15 and TRBJ2-5): DAMVIQNPRYQVTQFGKPVTLSCSQTLNHNVMYWYQQKSSQAPKLLFHYYDKDFNNEADTPDNFQSRRPNTSFCFLDIRSPGLGDTAMYLCATRQGGWETQYFGPGTRLLVL.

In this sample, this clone turned up once. The chain recombines TRBV14 with TRBJ2-3; D possibly corresponds to TRBD1 (6 bases). Trimming pared 0 bases from V and 3 bases from J, leaving 13 bases between. This CDR3 is built from 16 residues. CDR1 SGHDN and CDR2 FVKESK come from the germline V gene. The DNA for the CDR3 is TGTGCCAGCAGCCAAGAGCACTGGGGGCGGACAGATACGCAGTATTTT. Its translation is CASSQEHWGRTDTQYF. The complete variable domain, with remaining parts taken from reference TRBV14 and TRBJ2-3, reads EAGVTQFPSHSVIEKGQTVTLRCDPISGHDNLYWYRRVMGKEIKFLLHFVKESKQDESGMPNNRFLAERTGGTYSTLKVQPAELEDSGVYFCASSQEHWGRTDTQYFGPGTRLTVL.

The V and J genes are TRBV5-1 and TRBJ1-1; D ambiguous. CDR1 is SGHRS, CDR2 YFSETQ, per germline. The V gene lost 3 bases and the J gene lost 1 base, with 10 bases spanning the gap. The CDR3 has 14 amino acids. CDR3 sequence: CASSSESRNTEAFF. Written as DNA, the CDR3 is TGCGCCAGCAGCTCCGAAAGTAGGAACACTGAAGCTTTCTTT.

This chain links TRBV4-1 with TRBJ2-7; D ambiguous. The germline CDR1 and CDR2 sequences are MGHRA and YSYEKL. V was shortened by 5 bases and J by 1 base, with 12 bases between the two germline ends. The CDR3 is 14 residues long. As DNA, the CDR3 is TGCGCCAGCAGCGCATTAGTACCGTCCTACGAGCAGTACTTC. Amino acids: CASSALVPSYEQYF.

V gene TRBV7-2 combines with J gene TRBJ1-2; 7 bases map to TRBD1. Trimming at V came to 8 bases and at J to 3 bases, leaving 6 bases not matched to a gene. Germline V gene lookup returns CDR1 SGHTA and CDR2 FQGNSA. The CDR3 has 13 amino acids. The CDR3 reads CASQGGSDYGYTF. The CDR3 bases are TGTGCCAGCCAGGGGGGCTCAGACTATGGCTACACCTTC.

The genes are TRBV6-5 and TRBJ1-2; TRBD1 might be the D (6 bases). V was pared by 4 bases and J by 5 bases, with 14 bases between. Germline V gene sequence: CDR1 MNHEY, CDR2 SVGAGI. The CDR3 has 14 residues. CDR3 DNA sequence: TGTGCCAGCAGTTCTGCCGGGACAAGATATGGCTACACCTTC. Its translation: CASSSAGTRYGYTF.

Of note for this clone: This specimen includes other DNA sequences encoding the same CDR3. V and J are TRBV9 and TRBJ1-2; TRBD1 aligns across 8 bases. The germline V gene encodes CDR1 SGDLS and CDR2 YYNGEE. The CDR3 has 15 residues. V dropped 0 bases and J dropped 4; count of bases not matched to a gene: 5. The CDR3 nucleotides are TGTGCCAGCAGCGTAGGTGGACAGGGCGGCTATGGCTACACCTTC. Protein product: CASSVGGQGGYGYTF.

The rearrangement joins TRBV6-1 to TRBJ1-1; D is uncertain. Deletions cut 8 bases from V and 1 base from J, with 14 bases between. The germline CDR1 and CDR2 sequences are MNHNS and SASEGT. The CDR3 totals 14 residues. The chain's CDR3 is CASCLGIGNTEAFF. CDR3 coding DNA: TGTGCCAGCTGCCTGGGCATCGGGAACACTGAAGCTTTCTTT.

The count of this clone is one. The J gene is TRBJ2-4, the V gene TRBV5-6; D perhaps matches TRBD1 (6 bases). Trimming removed 4 bases from V and 0 bases from J, with 17 bases in between. CDR1 SGHDT and CDR2 YYEEEE come from the germline V gene. This CDR3 spans 17 amino acids. The CDR3 DNA sequence: TGTGCCAGCAGCACGAGGACAGTCCCGCTAGCCAAAAACATTCAGTACTTC. Translated: CASSTRTVPLAKNIQYF.

This chain joins TRBV7-2 and TRBJ2-1, with D perhaps matching TRBD2 (6 bases). V was shortened by 4 bases and J by 0 bases, with 10 bases between the two germline ends. The CDR3 is made up of 15 amino acids. CDR1 and CDR2 from the germline V gene are SGHTA and FQGNSA. For the CDR3, the DNA is TGTGCCAGCAGCTCTCTAGCGTTCTCCTACAATGAGCAGTTCTTC. It encodes CASSSLAFSYNEQFF.

The genes are TRBV6-6 and TRBJ2-7; D is possibly TRBD1 (5 bases). The V end was cut by 6 bases, the J end by 6 bases, with 18 bases between. The CDR3 has 14 residues. CDR1 and CDR2 (germline): MNHNY, SVGAGI (reference sequence). CDR3: CASRHPDSWVEQYF. DNA of the CDR3: TGTGCCAGCAGACACCCCGACAGCTGGGTCGAGCAGTACTTC.

In DNA, the CDR3 is TGCGCCAGCAGCCAAGATAGAGGTCAGGGCTCCTATAATTCACCCCTCCACTTT. Amino acid sequence: CASSQDRGQGSYNSPLHF. The chain recombines TRBV4-3 with TRBJ1-6, with D possibly TRBD1 on 5 matching bases. Trimming cost V 0 bases and J 0 bases, with 12 bases left between them. The CDR3 is 18 amino acids. In germline, CDR1 is LGHNA, CDR2 YSLEER.

The chain uses TRBV7-2 and TRBJ2-7, with TRBD1 identical over 10 bases. The CDR3 covers 14 residues. The V gene's germline CDR1 is SGHTA and CDR2 FQGNSA. V was clipped by 4 bases and J by 3 bases; unmatched bases: 3. Here the CDR3 reads CASSWDRGRYEQYF. CDR3 coding DNA: TGTGCCAGCAGCTGGGACAGGGGCCGCTACGAGCAGTACTTC.

V gene TRBV30 combines with J gene TRBJ1-2, with D possibly TRBD1 on 5 matching bases. Germline loops: CDR1 GTSNPN, CDR2 SVGIG (reference sequence). With 2 bases removed from V and 5 bases from J, the gap between germline ends came to 18 bases. This CDR3 region has 15 residues. CDR3 nucleotide sequence: TGTGCCTGGAGTTTCTCCACAATCGGGGGGTATGGCTACACCTTC. This encodes CAWSFSTIGGYGYTF.

This clone showed up just once. The J gene is TRBJ1-4, the V gene TRBV28; D may be TRBD1 (6 bases). The length of the CDR3 is 14 residues. CDR1 is MDHEN, CDR2 SYDVKM, per germline. The V and J ends lost 10 bases and 7 bases respectively, with 19 bases between them. CDR3 coding DNA: TGTGCCACTCGGGGGGGGCGCGGAGGTGAAAAACTGTTTTTT. Amino acid sequence: CATRGGRGGEKLFF.

The V gene is TRBV11-2, the J gene TRBJ1-2; TRBD1 agrees at 7 bases. Germline lookup yields CDR1 SGHAT and CDR2 FQNNGV. This CDR3 region has 14 residues. The ends lost 3 bases at V and 8 bases at J; junction bases unmatched: 9. DNA of the CDR3: TGTGCCAGCAGCTTTGGACAGGAGTATCGGGGCTACACCTTC. This encodes CASSFGQEYRGYTF.

The V gene is TRBV7-6, the J gene TRBJ2-3, with 8 nucleotides matching TRBD2. CDR1 is SGHVS and CDR2 is FNYEAQ in the germline V gene. V lost 4 bases, J lost 4 bases, and 7 bases stayed unmatched. This CDR3 has 15 residues. CDR3 coding DNA: TGTGCCAGCAGCTCTCAGACTAGCGTATCAGATACGCAGTATTTT. Protein: CASSSQTSVSDTQYF.

This CDR3 reads CASRAPGQGTSPLHF. In DNA, the CDR3 is TGTGCCAGCAGAGCCCCGGGACAGGGTACTTCACCCCTCCACTTT. This rearrangement joins TRBV6-1 to TRBJ1-6; the match to TRBD1 covers 9 bases. The CDR3 contains 15 residues. CDR1 and CDR2 from the germline V gene are MNHNS and SASEGT. The V gene end was trimmed by 6 bases and the J gene end by 9 bases; junction bases not matched to a gene: 9.